The entry that follows covers one T cell receptor (beta chain) sequence. Produced via immunoSEQ multiplex PCR; TCRdb's table is partial and in-frame only. This table has roughly 160,000 clones, roughly 89% appearing once. The data were taken from a study of blood T cell repertoires in COVID-19. Study at large: Sites in the United States, Italy and Spain provided acute and convalescent COVID-19 samples.

The CDR3 is 13 amino acids. Per germline, CDR1 SEHNR and CDR2 FQNEAQ (reference sequence). The junction had 9 bases not matched to a gene; V was cut back by 8 bases and J by 14 bases. The chain has TRBV7-9 and TRBJ1-6; 10 bases are a match to TRBD1. The sample taken for sequencing was peripheral blood. The sequence derives from a woman in her seventies with COVID-19, enrolled during active disease. CDR3 in DNA: TGTGCCAGCGGAGACAGGGGGCGCGAGTCCCTCCACTTT. Its protein is CASGDRGRESLHF.